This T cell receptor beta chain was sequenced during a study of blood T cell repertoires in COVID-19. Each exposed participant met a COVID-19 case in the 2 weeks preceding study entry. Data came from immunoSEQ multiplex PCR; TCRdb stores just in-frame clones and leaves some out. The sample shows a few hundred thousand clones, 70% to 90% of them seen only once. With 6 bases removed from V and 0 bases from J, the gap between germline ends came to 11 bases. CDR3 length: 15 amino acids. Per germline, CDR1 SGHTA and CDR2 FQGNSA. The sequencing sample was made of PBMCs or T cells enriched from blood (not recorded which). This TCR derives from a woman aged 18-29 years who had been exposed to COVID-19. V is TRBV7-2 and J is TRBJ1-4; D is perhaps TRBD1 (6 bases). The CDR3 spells CASRRSGATNEKLFF. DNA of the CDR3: TGTGCCAGCAGGCGTTCAGGGGCAACTAATGAAAAACTGTTTTTT. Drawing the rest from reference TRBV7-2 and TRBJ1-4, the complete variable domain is GAGVSQSPSNKVTEKGKDVELRCDPISGHTALYWYRQSLGQGLEFLIYFQGNSAPDKSGLPSDRFSAERTGGSVSTLTIQRTQQEDSAVYLCASRRSGATNEKLFFGSGTQLSVL.